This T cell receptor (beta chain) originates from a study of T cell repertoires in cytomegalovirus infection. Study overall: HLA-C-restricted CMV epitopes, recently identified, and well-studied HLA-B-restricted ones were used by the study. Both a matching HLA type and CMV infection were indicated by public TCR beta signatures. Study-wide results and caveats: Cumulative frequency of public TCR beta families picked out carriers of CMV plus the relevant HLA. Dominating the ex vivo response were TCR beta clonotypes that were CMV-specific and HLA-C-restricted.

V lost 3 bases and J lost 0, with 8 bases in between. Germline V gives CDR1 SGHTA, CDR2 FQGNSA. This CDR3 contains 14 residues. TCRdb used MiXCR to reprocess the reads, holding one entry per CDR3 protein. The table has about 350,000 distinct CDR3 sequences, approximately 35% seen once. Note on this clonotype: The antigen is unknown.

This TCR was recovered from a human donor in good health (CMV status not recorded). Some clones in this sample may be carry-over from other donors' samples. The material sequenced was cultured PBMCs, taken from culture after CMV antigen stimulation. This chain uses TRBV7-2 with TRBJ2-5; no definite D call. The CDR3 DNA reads TGTGCCAGCAGCTTTAGGGAAAACCAAGAGACCCAGTACTTC. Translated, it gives CASSFRENQETQYF.